A few counts support the clone carrying this TCR beta chain. The sample belongs to a study of human T cells and chemical hapten exposure. TCRdb reanalysed the RACE reads using MiXCR and keeps one entry per CDR3 protein. The data show under 450,000 distinct CDR3 sequences, with roughly 6% seen just once and over 5.5% held by the top ten. Time point meaning: patch test 2, 6 weeks after DPC sensitization. Treatment given: therapeutic diphenylcyclopropenone sensitization with weekly scalp DPC. Germline lookup yields CDR1 SGHRS and CDR2 YFSETQ. The CDR3 is made up of 15 amino acids. V shed 6 bases and J shed 4 bases, with 18 bases lying between them.

The sequencing here drew on whole blood, taken in connection with sensitization to the hapten diphenylcyclopropenone (DPC). The V and J genes are TRBV5-1 and TRBJ2-3; tentatively, D is TRBD2 (5 bases). The TCR sequence derives from a woman younger than 30 with alopecia areata. Some clones in this sample may be carry-over from other donors' samples. The CDR3 sequence: CASIEGNTGADTQYF. The CDR3 region has the DNA TGCGCCAGCATTGAGGGTAACACTGGGGCAGATACGCAGTATTTT.